This paragraph reports one TCR beta chain. What it recognizes is unknown. This sample is part of a study of post-analysis software for immune sequencing data. The germline CDR1 and CDR2 sequences are MDHEN and SYDVKM. Trimming removed 7 bases from V and 1 base from J, with 14 bases in between. This CDR3 has 14 amino acids. cDNA libraries of TCR beta carried unique molecular identifiers. One entry per CDR3 protein, called by TCRdb with MiXCR from the PCR reads. The data show hundreds of thousands of distinct CDR3 sequences, 44% seen once. General study results and limits: Four or five TRBV segments occurring more often in patients than controls included TRBV5-6, TRBV5-1 and TRBV20-1.

The specimen sequenced was blood. The V gene is TRBV28, the J gene TRBJ2-7, with D maybe TRBD1 (6 bases). The sequence came from a girl under 18 with multiple sclerosis. The CDR3 reads CASTLLTGSYEQYF. The DNA for the CDR3 is TGTGCCAGCACCTTACTCACAGGGTCCTACGAGCAGTACTTC.